The source of this T cell receptor (beta chain) is a study of neurological immune-mediated disorders. Study information: The study included some 34 multiple sclerosis patients, some 31 relapsing-remitting and 3 secondary progressive.

Broader study findings: Private repertoires in all groups were suggested by the absence of shared CDR3 amino acid sequences among expanded clones across subjects.

2 million unsorted PBMCs were stored in RNAlater at -80 °C before RNA extraction. The CDR3 consists of 14 residues. Germline V lookup: CDR1 LGHNA, CDR2 YNFKEQ. Trimming cost V 0 bases and J 6 bases; bases outside gene matches: 5. There are many counts of this clonotype. Its antigen is unidentified. The cDNA was generated through 5'RACE incorporating 10-nucleotide random UMIs. TCRdb analysed the 5' RACE reads with MiXCR anew, one entry per CDR3 protein. The data contain about 59,000 distinct CDR3 sequences, around 3.6% of them singletons. The V call is TRBV4-2, the J call TRBJ2-7; TRBD1 matches 7 bases. This clonotype was obtained from a woman aged 25 to 39 with multiple sclerosis. The sample taken for sequencing was PBMCs. Written as DNA, the CDR3 is TGTGCCAGCAGCCAAGATAATGGGGACAGCGAGCAGTACTTC. This gives the protein CASSQDNGDSEQYF.